One and the same sample provided the 21 T cell receptor beta chains below, sequenced in a study of early T cells in non-severe SARS-CoV-2 infection. TCRdb processed the 5' RACE reads anew with MiXCR; each CDR3 protein has one entry. The sample consists of 55,000 to 85,000 distinct CDR3 sequences, roughly 15% of them appearing once. Sequencing was performed on whole blood. The source of these receptors is an adult who was a healthcare worker with PCR-confirmed SARS-CoV-2 infection or an uninfected control (not recorded which).

This chain links TRBV2 with TRBJ1-6; a possible D gene is TRBD1 (5 bases). Germline V gene lookup returns CDR1 SNHLY and CDR2 FYNNEI. The CDR3 length is 17 residues. V was shortened by 10 bases and J by 0 bases, with 19 bases between the two germline ends. The CDR3 loop is CAISVGALSSYNSPLHF. The CDR3 DNA is TGTGCCATCAGCGTTGGGGCCTTAAGCTCCTATAATTCACCCCTCCACTTT.

The chain is built from TRBV7-9 and TRBJ1-5, with unresolved D. The CDR3 contains 15 residues. V was cut by 3 bases and J by 3 bases, with 12 bases left in between. Germline V lookup: CDR1 SEHNR, CDR2 FQNEAQ (reference sequence). The CDR3, as DNA: TGTGCCAGCAGCTTTGGACCGGGTTCCAATCAGCCCCAGCATTTT. Residues: CASSFGPGSNQPQHF.

The rearrangement links TRBV10-3 to TRBJ1-2; D is unresolved. The CDR3 length is 14 residues. Trimming removed 4 bases from V and 4 bases from J, with 13 bases in between. The germline gives CDR1 ENHRY, CDR2 SYGVKD. The CDR3 DNA is TGTGCCATCAGTGGGGAGGGCAGCAGCTATGGCTACACCTTC. This translates into CAISGEGSSYGYTF.

This clonotype came up a few times. The chain has TRBV29-1 and TRBJ2-7, with TRBD2 identical over 7 bases. V shed 5 bases, J shed 2 bases, and the junction held 6 bases outside the gene matches. The CDR3 covers 13 residues. Germline CDR1 reads SQVTM; CDR2 reads ANQGSEA. For the CDR3, the DNA is TGCAGCGTTTCTGTGGGAGGGGCCTACGAGCAGTACTTC. Residues: CSVSVGGAYEQYF.

This clonotype has only one observation. V gene TRBV29-1 combines with J gene TRBJ1-3, with unresolved D. The CDR3 runs to 13 residues. V lost 3 bases and J 2 bases, leaving 8 bases between the germline ends. The germline gives CDR1 SQVTM, CDR2 ANQGSEA. DNA of the CDR3: TGCAGCGTTGATTCGCAGGCTGGAAACACCATATATTTT. Translation gives CSVDSQAGNTIYF.

This clonotype has ten or more counts. The chain has TRBV6-2 or TRBV6-3 and TRBJ2-2; no definite D call. Germline V gives CDR1 MNHEY, CDR2 SVGEGT. Deletions cut 2 bases from V and 2 bases from J, with 3 bases between. CDR3 length: 13 amino acids. CDR3 in amino acids: CASSYTNTGELFF. The CDR3 region has the DNA TGTGCCAGCAGTTACACCAACACCGGGGAGCTGTTTTTT.

This clonotype has a count of ten or more. This sequence joins TRBV7-9 and TRBJ1-3, with D possibly TRBD1 on 5 matching bases. CDR3 length: 17 amino acids. Germline values: CDR1 SEHNR, CDR2 FQNEAQ (reference sequence). The V and J ends lost 6 bases and 2 bases respectively, with 20 bases between them. This CDR3 reads CASRPRAGLSTGNTIYF. The CDR3 bases are TGTGCCAGCAGACCTCGGGCAGGGCTTTCGACTGGAAACACCATATATTTT.

The chain is built from TRBV2 and TRBJ2-7; TRBD1 matches 10 bases. V shed 6 bases and J 2 bases; nucleotides not matched to a gene: 4. Per germline, CDR1 SNHLY and CDR2 FYNNEI. This CDR3 is built from 14 residues. CDR3 region: CASRFGTGAYEQYF. DNA for the CDR3: TGTGCCAGCAGGTTCGGGACAGGGGCCTACGAGCAGTACTTC.

This clonotype was counted many times. This chain connects TRBV19 to TRBJ2-1, with 7 bases identical to TRBD2. With V trimmed by 7 bases and J by 6 bases, 9 bases remained unmatched. The V gene's germline CDR1 is LNHDA and CDR2 SQIVND (reference sequence). This CDR3 is built from 14 residues. CDR3 sequence (DNA): TGTGCCAGTAACTCCGTCCCGGGGGGCAATGAGCAGTTCTTC. Translated, it gives CASNSVPGGNEQFF.

V usage is TRBV12-3 or TRBV12-4 and J usage is TRBJ1-3; maybe TRBD1 (5 bases). V dropped 7 bases and J dropped 3 bases, with 19 bases sitting between them. The CDR3 sequence is 16 residues long. CDR3 in DNA: TGTGCCAGCACCCCCAACGGGGCAGGGAGTGGAAACACCATATATTTT. It codes for CASTPNGAGSGNTIYF.

The V call is TRBV29-1, the J call TRBJ2-5; D is possibly TRBD2 (6 bases). The length of the CDR3 is 11 residues. Germline values: CDR1 SQVTM, CDR2 ANQGSEA. Deletions cut 7 bases from V and 4 bases from J, with 10 bases between. CDR3 DNA sequence: TGCAGCGGGGGCGGGGCAGAGACCCAGTACTTC. Translation: CSGGGAETQYF. Together with reference TRBV29-1 and TRBJ2-5, the CDR3 gives the full variable domain: SAVISQKPSRDICQRGTSLTIQCQVDSQVTMMFWYRQQPGQSLTLIATANQGSEATYESGFVIDKFPISRPNLTFSTLTVSNMSPEDSSIYLCSGGGAETQYFGPGTRLLVL.

This clonotype occurred a few times. This chain uses TRBV28 with TRBJ1-2, with a weak D call TRBD1 (6 bases). Deletions cut 4 bases from V and 4 bases from J, with 13 bases between. Germline V gene data show CDR1 as MDHEN and CDR2 as SYDVKM. This CDR3 is 14 amino acids long. Here the CDR3 DNA reads TGTGCCAGCAGTTCACAGGGTTCGGGCTATGGCTACACCTTC. It encodes CASSSQGSGYGYTF.

This clonotype came up many times. The V call is TRBV12-3 or TRBV12-4, the J call TRBJ2-2; TRBD1 agrees at 9 bases. Trimming cost V 11 bases and J 3 bases; bases outside gene matches: 16. CDR3 length equals 17 residues. The CDR3 nucleotides read TGTGCCGCTAGGGGGGGACAGGGCCGGAGGGACACCGGGGAGCTGTTTTTT. Its translation is CAARGGQGRRDTGELFF.

The chain is built from TRBV6-4 and TRBJ1-1, with D possibly matching TRBD1 (5 bases). This CDR3 spans 13 amino acids. V lost 0 bases and J lost 9, with 11 bases in between. Per the germline V gene, CDR1 is MRHNA and CDR2 is SNTAGT. The CDR3, as DNA: TGTGCCAGCAGTGACTCGGAGGCAGGGAAAGCTTTCTTT. As protein: CASSDSEAGKAFF.

This clonotype showed up many times. V and J are TRBV20-1 and TRBJ2-7, with TRBD1 as a possible D gene (5 bases). CDR1 is DFQATT, CDR2 SNEGSKA, per germline (reference sequence). This CDR3 comprises 13 residues. Trimming stripped 3 bases from V and 3 bases from J, with 12 bases between. The CDR3 region has the DNA TGCAGTGCTAGGGAGACAGCCGACTACGAGCAGTACTTC. Translation: CSARETADYEQYF.

This clonotype was counted between two and nine times. The chain couples TRBV20-1 to TRBJ1-1; maybe TRBD1 (5 bases). This CDR3 has 17 amino acids. The V gene's germline CDR1 is DFQATT and CDR2 SNEGSKA (reference sequence). V was trimmed by 0 bases and J by 4 bases, leaving 21 bases between them. This chain's CDR3 is CSARDRGQGGFGTEAFF. CDR3 nucleotide sequence: TGCAGTGCTAGAGATAGGGGCCAGGGTGGGTTCGGCACTGAAGCTTTCTTT.

This clonotype was counted ten times or more. This chain links TRBV19 with TRBJ2-1; 9 nucleotides match TRBD2. The CDR3 contains 15 residues. V gave up 6 bases and J gave up 6 bases; unmatched junction bases: 9. The germline V gene has CDR1 LNHDA and CDR2 SQIVND (reference sequence). CDR3 loop: CASRGAGGNSNEQFF. DNA for the CDR3: TGTGCCAGTAGGGGAGCGGGGGGCAATAGCAATGAGCAGTTCTTC. The entire variable domain, with the rest obtained from reference TRBV19 and TRBJ2-1, is as follows: DGGITQSPKYLFRKEGQNVTLSCEQNLNHDAMYWYRQDPGQGLRLIYYSQIVNDFQKGDIAEGYSVSREKKESFPLTVTSAQKNPTAFYLCASRGAGGNSNEQFFGPGTRLTVL.

The chain uses TRBV11-2 and TRBJ1-6, with unresolved D. The CDR3 has 15 residues. V was cut by 3 bases and J by 2 bases, with 8 bases left in between. Germline lookup yields CDR1 SGHAT and CDR2 FQNNGV. DNA for the CDR3: TGTGCCAGCAGCTTCCGCGGGGCCTATAATTCACCCCTCCACTTT. It yields the protein CASSFRGAYNSPLHF.

The V gene is TRBV28, the J gene TRBJ2-1; either TRBD1 or TRBD2 may fit D (5 bases each). The CDR3 has 10 residues. V was trimmed by 8 bases and J by 6 bases, leaving 5 bases between them. The V gene's germline CDR1 is MDHEN and CDR2 SYDVKM. DNA for the CDR3: TGTGCCAGCGGGGGCAATGAGCAGTTCTTC. Amino acid sequence: CASGGNEQFF.

The chain recombines TRBV12-3 or TRBV12-4 with TRBJ2-1, with TRBD1 matching over 7 bases. CDR3 length: 13 amino acids. Germline trimming cut 5 bases from V and 15 bases from J; bases unmatched to any gene: 13. The CDR3, as DNA: TGTGCCAGCAGTACGACCCGAAGGGACAGCACGTTCTTC. Its translation is CASSTTRRDSTFF.

This clonotype was recorded at least ten times. CDR3 in amino acids: CASNLAGGGTDTQYF. For the CDR3, the DNA is TGTGCCAGTAACCTAGCGGGGGGTGGGACAGATACGCAGTATTTT. This chain joins TRBV19 and TRBJ2-3, with 11 positions matching TRBD2. With 7 bases clipped from V and 3 bases from J, the junction kept 6 bases outside the gene matches. Germline CDR1 reads LNHDA; CDR2 reads SQIVND (reference sequence). This CDR3 is 15 amino acids long.